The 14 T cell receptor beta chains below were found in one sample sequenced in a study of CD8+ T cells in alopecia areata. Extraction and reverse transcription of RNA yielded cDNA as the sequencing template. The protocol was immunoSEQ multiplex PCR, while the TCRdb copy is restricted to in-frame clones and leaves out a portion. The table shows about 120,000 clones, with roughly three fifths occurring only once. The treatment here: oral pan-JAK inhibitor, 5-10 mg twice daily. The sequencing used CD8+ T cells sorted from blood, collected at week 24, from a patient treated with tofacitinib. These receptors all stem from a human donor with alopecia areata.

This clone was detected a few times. Written as DNA, the CDR3 is TGCAGCGTTTTGTTTGGAGGGATAGCTTTCTTT. Protein sequence: CSVLFGGIAFF. The chain carries TRBV29-1 and TRBJ1-1; D gene unclear. Germline values: CDR1 SQVTM, CDR2 ANQGSEA. V lost 5 bases and J lost 10, with 14 bases in between. This CDR3 has 11 residues.

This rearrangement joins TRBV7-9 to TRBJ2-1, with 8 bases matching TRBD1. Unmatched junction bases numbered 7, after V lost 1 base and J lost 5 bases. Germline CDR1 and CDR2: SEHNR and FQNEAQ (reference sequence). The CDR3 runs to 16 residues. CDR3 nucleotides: TGTGCCAGCAGCTTAGATGCAGGGGGCCCTAACAATGAGCAGTTCTTC. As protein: CASSLDAGGPNNEQFF. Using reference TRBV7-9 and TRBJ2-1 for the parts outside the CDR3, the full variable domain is DTGVSQNPRHKITKRGQNVTFRCDPISEHNRLYWYRQTLGQGPEFLTYFQNEAQLEKSRLLSDRFSAERPKGSFSTLEIQRTEQGDSAMYLCASSLDAGGPNNEQFFGPGTRLTVL.

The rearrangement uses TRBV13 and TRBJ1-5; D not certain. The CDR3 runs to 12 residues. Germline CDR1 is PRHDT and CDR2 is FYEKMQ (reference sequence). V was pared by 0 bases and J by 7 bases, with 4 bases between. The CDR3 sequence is CASSLGTQPQHF. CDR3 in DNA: TGTGCCAGCAGCTTAGGAACGCAGCCCCAGCATTTT. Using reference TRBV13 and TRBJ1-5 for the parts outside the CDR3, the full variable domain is AAGVIQSPRHLIKEKRETATLKCYPIPRHDTVYWYQQGPGQDPQFLISFYEKMQSDKGSIPDRFSAQQFSDYHSELNMSSLELGDSALYFCASSLGTQPQHFGDGTRLSIL.

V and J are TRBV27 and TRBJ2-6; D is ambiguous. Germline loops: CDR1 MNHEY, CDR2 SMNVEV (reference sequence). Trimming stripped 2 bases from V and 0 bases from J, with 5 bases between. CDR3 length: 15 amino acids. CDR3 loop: CASSLVLSGANVLTF. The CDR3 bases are TGTGCCAGCAGTTTAGTTCTCTCTGGGGCCAACGTCCTGACTTTC.

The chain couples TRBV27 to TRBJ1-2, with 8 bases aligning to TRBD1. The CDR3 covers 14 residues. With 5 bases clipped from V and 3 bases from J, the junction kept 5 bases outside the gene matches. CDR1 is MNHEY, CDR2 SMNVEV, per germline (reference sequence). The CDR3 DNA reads TGTGCCAGCAGTCCAGGGGGCGGACACTATGGCTACACCTTC. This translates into CASSPGGGHYGYTF.

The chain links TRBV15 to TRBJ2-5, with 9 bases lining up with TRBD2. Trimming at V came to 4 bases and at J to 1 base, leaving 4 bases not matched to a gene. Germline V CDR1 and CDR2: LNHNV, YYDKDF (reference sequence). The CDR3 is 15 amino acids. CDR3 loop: CATSTTGLAQETQYF. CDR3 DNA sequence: TGTGCCACCAGCACCACGGGACTAGCCCAAGAGACCCAGTACTTC. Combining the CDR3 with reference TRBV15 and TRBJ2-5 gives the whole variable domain DAMVIQNPRYQVTQFGKPVTLSCSQTLNHNVMYWYQQKSSQAPKLLFHYYDKDFNNEADTPDNFQSRRPNTSFCFLDIRSPGLGDTAMYLCATSTTGLAQETQYFGPGTRLLVL.

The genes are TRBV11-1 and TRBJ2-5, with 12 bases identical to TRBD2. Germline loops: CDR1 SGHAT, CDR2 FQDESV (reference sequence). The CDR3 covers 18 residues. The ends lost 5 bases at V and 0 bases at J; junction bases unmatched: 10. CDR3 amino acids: CASSTPRLAGEYQETQYF. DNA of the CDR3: TGTGCCAGCAGCACCCCGAGACTAGCGGGGGAGTACCAAGAGACCCAGTACTTC.

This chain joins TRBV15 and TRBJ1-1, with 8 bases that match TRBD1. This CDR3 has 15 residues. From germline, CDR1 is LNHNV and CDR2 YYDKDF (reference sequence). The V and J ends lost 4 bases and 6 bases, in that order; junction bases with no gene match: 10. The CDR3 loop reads CATSTRTGNIAEAFF. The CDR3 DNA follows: TGTGCCACCAGCACCCGGACAGGGAATATCGCTGAAGCTTTCTTT.

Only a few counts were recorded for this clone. Written as DNA, the CDR3 is TGCAGCGTTGGGGGAGGAAACTATGGCTACACCTTC. Amino acids: CSVGGGNYGYTF. The J gene is TRBJ1-2, the V gene TRBV29-1; D is undetermined. Germline V gene lookup returns CDR1 SQVTM and CDR2 ANQGSEA. The CDR3 covers 12 residues. Trimming pared 4 bases from V and 2 bases from J, leaving 8 bases between.

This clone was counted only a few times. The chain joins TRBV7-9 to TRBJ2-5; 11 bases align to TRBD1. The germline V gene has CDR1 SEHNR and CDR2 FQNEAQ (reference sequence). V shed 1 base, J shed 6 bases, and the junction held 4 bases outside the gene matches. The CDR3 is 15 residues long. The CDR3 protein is CASSLGTGGGKTQYF. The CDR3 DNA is TGTGCCAGCAGCTTAGGGACAGGGGGCGGAAAGACCCAGTACTTC.

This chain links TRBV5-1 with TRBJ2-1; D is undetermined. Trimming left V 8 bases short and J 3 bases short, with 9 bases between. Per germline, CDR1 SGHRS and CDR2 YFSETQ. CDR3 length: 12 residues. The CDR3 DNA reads TGCGCCAGTGACGACGACTACAATGAGCAGTTCTTC. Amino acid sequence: CASDDDYNEQFF.

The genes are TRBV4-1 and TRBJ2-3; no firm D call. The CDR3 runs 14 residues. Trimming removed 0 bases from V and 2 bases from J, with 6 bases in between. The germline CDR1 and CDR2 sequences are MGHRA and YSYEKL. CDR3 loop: CASSQDVTTDTQYF. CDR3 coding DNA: TGCGCCAGCAGCCAAGATGTTACCACAGATACGCAGTATTTT.

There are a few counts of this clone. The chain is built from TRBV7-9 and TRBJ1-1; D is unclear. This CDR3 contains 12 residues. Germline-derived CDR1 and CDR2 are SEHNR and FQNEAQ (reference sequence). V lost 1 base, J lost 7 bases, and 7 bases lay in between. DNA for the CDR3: TGTGCCAGCAGCTTAGTGGCCGGTGAAGCTTTCTTT. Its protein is CASSLVAGEAFF.

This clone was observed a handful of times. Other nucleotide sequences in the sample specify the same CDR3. The CDR3 is CSVGQGTDTQYF. CDR3 sequence (DNA): TGCAGCGTTGGACAGGGTACAGATACGCAGTATTTT. The gene calls are TRBV29-1 and TRBJ2-3; 7 bases fit TRBD1. There are 12 residues in the CDR3. CDR1 and CDR2 from the germline V gene are SQVTM and ANQGSEA. The V and J ends lost 4 bases and 3 bases, in that order; junction bases with no gene match: 1.